Given below is one TCR beta chain in context. This entry is derived from a study of blood T cell repertoires in COVID-19. Overall study context: Sources were T cells, B-cell-depleted T cells, or PBMCs; the material itself was cDNA or gDNA.

Per the original methods: Nucleated cell counts were estimated from reference gene primer amplification. The repertoire was sequenced with immunoSEQ multiplex PCR; TCRdb's copy has only in-frame clones and lacks some. V and J calls and clone size follow that table, whereas D and trimming were derived from the DNA. The repertoire holds more than 100,000 clones, just over 85% seen once, with approximately 4.2% in the top ten. The sample comprised peripheral blood. The receptor comes from a man aged 35 to 55 with acute or convalescent COVID-19.

This chain's CDR3 is CASSSLRNTALHF. CDR3 bases: TGTGCCAGCAGTTCCCTGAGGAACACGGCCCTCCACTTT. The rearrangement joins TRBV6-2 or TRBV6-3 to TRBJ1-6; D unresolved. Trimming removed 4 bases at V and 14 bases at J, with 15 bases between. This CDR3 has 13 residues. CDR1 MNHEY and CDR2 SVGEGT come from the germline V gene.